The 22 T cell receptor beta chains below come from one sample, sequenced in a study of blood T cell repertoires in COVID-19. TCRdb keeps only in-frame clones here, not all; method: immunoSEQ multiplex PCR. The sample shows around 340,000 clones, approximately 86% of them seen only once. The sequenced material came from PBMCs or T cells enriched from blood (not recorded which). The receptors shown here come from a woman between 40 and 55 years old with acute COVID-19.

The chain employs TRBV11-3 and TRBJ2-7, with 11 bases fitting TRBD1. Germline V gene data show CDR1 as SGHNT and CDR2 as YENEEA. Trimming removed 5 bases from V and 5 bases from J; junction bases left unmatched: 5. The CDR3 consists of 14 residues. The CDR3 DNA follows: TGTGCCAGCAGCACACGGACAGGGGGCAACGAGCAGTACTTC. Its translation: CASSTRTGGNEQYF.

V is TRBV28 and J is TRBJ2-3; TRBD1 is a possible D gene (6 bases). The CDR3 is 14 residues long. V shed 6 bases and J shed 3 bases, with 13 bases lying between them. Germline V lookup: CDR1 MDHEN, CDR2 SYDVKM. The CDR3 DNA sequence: TGTGCCAGCAGAATCCCCAGGGGAACAGATACGCAGTATTTT. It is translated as CASRIPRGTDTQYF. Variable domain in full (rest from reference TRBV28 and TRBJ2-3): DVKVTQSSRYLVKRTGEKVFLECVQDMDHENMFWYRQDPGLGLRLIYFSYDVKMKEKGDIPEGYSVSREKKERFSLILESASTNQTSMYLCASRIPRGTDTQYFGPGTRLTVL.

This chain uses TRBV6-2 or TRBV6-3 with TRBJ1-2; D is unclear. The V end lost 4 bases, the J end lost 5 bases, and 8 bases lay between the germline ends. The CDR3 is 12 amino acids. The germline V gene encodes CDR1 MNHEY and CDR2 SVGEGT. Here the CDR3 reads CASSLDEYGYTF. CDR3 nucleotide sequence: TGTGCCAGCAGTTTAGATGAGTATGGCTACACCTTC.

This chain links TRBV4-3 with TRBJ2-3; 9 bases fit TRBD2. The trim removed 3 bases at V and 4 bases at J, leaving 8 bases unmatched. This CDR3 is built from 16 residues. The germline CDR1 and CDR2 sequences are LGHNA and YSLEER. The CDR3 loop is CASSQESGRLPDTQYF. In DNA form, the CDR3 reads TGCGCCAGCAGCCAGGAGAGCGGGAGGCTTCCAGATACGCAGTATTTT.

The CDR3 region is CASSPEVDLTTKWVWTQYF. In DNA form, the CDR3 reads TGTGCCAGCAGCCCAGAGGTGGACTTAACTACGAAATGGGTATGGACCCAGTACTTC. V is TRBV3-1 (or the pseudogene TRBV3-2) and J is TRBJ2-5, with a possible D match to TRBD2 (5 bases). From germline, CDR1 is LGHDT and CDR2 YNNKEL (reference sequence). This CDR3 is 19 amino acids long. The V end lost 4 bases, the J end lost 7 bases, and 31 bases lay between the germline ends.

CDR3 loop: CASSARLGGYNEQFF. The CDR3 DNA follows: TGTGCCAGCAGCGCGAGATTGGGGGGATACAATGAGCAGTTCTTC. The chain couples TRBV9 to TRBJ2-1; D may be TRBD2 (6 bases). The CDR3 runs 15 residues. Per the germline V gene, CDR1 is SGDLS and CDR2 is YYNGEE. Trimming removed 3 bases from V and 4 bases from J, with 14 bases in between.

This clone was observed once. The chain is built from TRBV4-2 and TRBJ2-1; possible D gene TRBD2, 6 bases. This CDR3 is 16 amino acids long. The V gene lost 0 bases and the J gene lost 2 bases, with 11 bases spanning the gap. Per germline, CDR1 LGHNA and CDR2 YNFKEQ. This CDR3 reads CASSQDPGEPYNEQFF. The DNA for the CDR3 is TGTGCCAGCAGCCAAGATCCGGGGGAGCCCTACAATGAGCAGTTCTTC.

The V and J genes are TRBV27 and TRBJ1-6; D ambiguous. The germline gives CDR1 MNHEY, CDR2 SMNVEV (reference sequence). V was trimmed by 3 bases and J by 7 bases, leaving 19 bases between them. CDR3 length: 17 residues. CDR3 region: CASSFSGTVTGNSPLHF. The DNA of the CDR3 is TGTGCCAGCAGTTTTTCCGGCACTGTGACGGGAAATTCACCCCTCCACTTT.

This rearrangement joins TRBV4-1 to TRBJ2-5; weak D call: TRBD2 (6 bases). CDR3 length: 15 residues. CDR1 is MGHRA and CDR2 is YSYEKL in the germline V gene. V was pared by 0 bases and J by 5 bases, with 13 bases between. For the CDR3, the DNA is TGCGCCAGCAGCCAAGAAGGGCGGGACCGGGAGACCCAGTACTTC. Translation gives CASSQEGRDRETQYF.

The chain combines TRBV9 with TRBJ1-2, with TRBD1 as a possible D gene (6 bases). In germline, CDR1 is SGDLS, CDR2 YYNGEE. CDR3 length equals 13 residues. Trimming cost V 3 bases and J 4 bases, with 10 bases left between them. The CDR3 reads CASSDRQAYGYTF. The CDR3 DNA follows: TGTGCCAGCAGCGATCGACAGGCCTATGGCTACACCTTC.

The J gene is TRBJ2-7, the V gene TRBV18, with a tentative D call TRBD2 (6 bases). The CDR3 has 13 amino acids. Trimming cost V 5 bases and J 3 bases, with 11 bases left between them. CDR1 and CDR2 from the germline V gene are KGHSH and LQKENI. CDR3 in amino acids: CASSSTGSYEQYF. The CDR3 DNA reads TGTGCCAGCTCATCAACCGGGAGCTACGAGCAGTACTTC.

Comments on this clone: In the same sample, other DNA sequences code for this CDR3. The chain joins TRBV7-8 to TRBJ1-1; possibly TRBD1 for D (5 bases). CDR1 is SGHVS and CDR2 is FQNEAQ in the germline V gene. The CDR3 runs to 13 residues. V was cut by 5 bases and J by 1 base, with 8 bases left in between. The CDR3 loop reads CASSLQGNTEAFF. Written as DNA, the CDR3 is TGTGCCAGCAGCCTCCAGGGGAACACTGAAGCTTTCTTT. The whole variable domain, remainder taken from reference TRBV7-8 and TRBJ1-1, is GAGVSQSPRYKVAKRGQDVALRCDPISGHVSLFWYQQALGQGPEFLTYFQNEAQLDKSGLPSDRFFAERPEGSVSTLKIQRTQQEDSAVYLCASSLQGNTEAFFGQGTRLTVV.

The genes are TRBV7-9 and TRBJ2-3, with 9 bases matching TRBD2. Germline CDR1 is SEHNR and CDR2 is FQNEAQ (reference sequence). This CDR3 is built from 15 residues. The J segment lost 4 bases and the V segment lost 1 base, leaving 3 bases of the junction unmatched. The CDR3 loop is CASSLGTSVPDTQYF. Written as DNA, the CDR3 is TGTGCCAGCAGCTTAGGGACTAGCGTCCCAGATACGCAGTATTTT.

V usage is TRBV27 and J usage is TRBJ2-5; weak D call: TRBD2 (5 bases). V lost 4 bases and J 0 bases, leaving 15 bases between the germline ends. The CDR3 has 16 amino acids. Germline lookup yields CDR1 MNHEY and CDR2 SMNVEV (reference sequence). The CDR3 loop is CASSSIARAYQETQYF. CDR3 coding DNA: TGTGCCAGCAGTTCCATAGCGAGAGCTTACCAAGAGACCCAGTACTTC.

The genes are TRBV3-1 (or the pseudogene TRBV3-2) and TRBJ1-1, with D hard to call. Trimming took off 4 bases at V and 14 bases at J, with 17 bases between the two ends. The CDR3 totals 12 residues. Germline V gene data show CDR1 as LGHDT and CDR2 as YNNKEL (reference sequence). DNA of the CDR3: TGTGCCAGCAGCCCGAATCCGACGGGGATGTTCTTT. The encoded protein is CASSPNPTGMFF.

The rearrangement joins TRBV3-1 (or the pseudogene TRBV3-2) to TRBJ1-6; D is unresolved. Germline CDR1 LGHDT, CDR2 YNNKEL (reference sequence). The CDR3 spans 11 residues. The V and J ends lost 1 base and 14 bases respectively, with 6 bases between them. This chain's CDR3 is CASSQASSLHF. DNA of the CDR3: TGTGCCAGCAGCCAAGCCTCGTCCCTCCACTTT.

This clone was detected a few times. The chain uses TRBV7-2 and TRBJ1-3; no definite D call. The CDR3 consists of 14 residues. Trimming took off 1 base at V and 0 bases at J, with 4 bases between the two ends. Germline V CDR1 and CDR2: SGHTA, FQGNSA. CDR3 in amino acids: CASSLESSGNTIYF. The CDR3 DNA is TGTGCCAGCAGCTTAGAGAGCTCTGGAAACACCATATATTTT.

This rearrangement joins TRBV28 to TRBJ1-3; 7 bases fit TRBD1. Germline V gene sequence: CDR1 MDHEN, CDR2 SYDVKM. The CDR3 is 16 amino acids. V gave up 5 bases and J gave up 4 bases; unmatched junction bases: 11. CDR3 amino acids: CASSPEGRGSGNTIYF. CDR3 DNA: TGTGCCAGCAGTCCAGAGGGCAGGGGGTCCGGAAACACCATATATTTT.

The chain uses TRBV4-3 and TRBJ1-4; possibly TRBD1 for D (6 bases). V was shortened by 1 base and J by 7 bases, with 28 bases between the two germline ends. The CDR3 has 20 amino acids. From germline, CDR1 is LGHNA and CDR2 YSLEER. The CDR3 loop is CASSQGSGAQGRWAVEKLFF. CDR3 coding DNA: TGCGCCAGCAGCCAAGGGTCAGGGGCTCAGGGGCGGTGGGCGGTTGAAAAACTGTTTTTT.

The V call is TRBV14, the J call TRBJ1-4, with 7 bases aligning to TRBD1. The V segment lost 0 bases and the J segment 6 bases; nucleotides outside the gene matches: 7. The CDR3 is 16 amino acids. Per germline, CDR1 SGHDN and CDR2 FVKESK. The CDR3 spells CASSQDFGRGDEKLFF. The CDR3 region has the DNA TGTGCCAGCAGCCAAGATTTTGGCAGGGGGGATGAAAAACTGTTTTTT.

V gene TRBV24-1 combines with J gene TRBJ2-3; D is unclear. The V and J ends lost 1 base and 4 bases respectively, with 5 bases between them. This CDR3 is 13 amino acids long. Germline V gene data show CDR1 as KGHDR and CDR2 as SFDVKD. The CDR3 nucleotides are TGTGCCACCAGTGATTTCAGCGCAGATACGCAGTATTTT. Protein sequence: CATSDFSADTQYF.

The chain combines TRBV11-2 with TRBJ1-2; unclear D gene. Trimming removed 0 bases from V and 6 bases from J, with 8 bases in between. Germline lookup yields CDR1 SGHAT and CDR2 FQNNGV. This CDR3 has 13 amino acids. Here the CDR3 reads CASSLDRGNGYTF. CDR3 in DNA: TGTGCCAGCAGCTTAGATAGAGGGAATGGCTACACCTTC.